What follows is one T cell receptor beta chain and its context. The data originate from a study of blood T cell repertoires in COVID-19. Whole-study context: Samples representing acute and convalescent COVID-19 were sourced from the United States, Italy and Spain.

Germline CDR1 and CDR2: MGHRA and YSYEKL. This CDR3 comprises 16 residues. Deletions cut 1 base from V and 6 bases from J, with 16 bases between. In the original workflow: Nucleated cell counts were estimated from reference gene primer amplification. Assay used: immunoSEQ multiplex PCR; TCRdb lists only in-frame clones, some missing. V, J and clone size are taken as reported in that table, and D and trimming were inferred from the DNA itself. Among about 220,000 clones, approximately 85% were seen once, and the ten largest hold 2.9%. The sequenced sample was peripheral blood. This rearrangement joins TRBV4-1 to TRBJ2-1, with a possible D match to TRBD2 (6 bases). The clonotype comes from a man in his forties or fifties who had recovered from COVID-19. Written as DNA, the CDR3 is TGCGCCAGCAGCCAAGTGGATAGCGGCCCCCCCAATGAGCAGTTCTTC. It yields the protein CASSQVDSGPPNEQFF.